What follows are 18 T cell receptor beta chains derived from one specimen sequenced in a study of early stage breast cancer tumors (dated by TCRdb to 2017 to 2019). The library was built by means of the immunoSEQ multiplex PCR assay. What TCRdb holds here is the immuneACCESS table cut down to in-frame rearrangements. Part of the clones is not present; checked against another copy, under half of the missing clones reflect an unresolved V gene, and the others are unexplained. The sample table shows under 30,000 clones, and approximately 72% are seen once. The top ten clonotypes cover 33% of the sample. The specimen sequenced was blood. The receptors derive from a person aged 50-59 years with breast cancer.

The chain combines TRBV7-9 with TRBJ1-5; D ambiguous. Germline V lookup: CDR1 SEHNR, CDR2 FQNEAQ (reference sequence). The CDR3 extends over 13 amino acids. V was clipped by 5 bases and J by 4 bases, with 9 bases between them. CDR3 in amino acids: CASSQKGNQPQHF. For the CDR3, the DNA is TGTGCCAGCAGCCAAAAGGGTAATCAGCCCCAGCATTTT.

This chain connects TRBV7-9 to TRBJ2-7, with a possible D match to TRBD1 (6 bases). The germline gives CDR1 SEHNR, CDR2 FQNEAQ (reference sequence). The CDR3 sequence is 13 residues long. Trimming removed 6 bases from V and 0 bases from J, with 9 bases in between. DNA of the CDR3: TGTGCCAGCAGTACAGGGTTCTCCTACGAGCAGTACTTC. Its translation is CASSTGFSYEQYF.

V is TRBV5-4 and J is TRBJ2-1, with 11 bases that match TRBD2. J was trimmed by 6 bases and V by 4 bases; bases with no gene match: 6. Germline V gene data show CDR1 as SGHNT and CDR2 as YYREEE (reference sequence). CDR3 length: 15 amino acids. This CDR3 is CASSISGRAFNEQFF. The CDR3, as DNA: TGTGCCAGCAGCATTAGCGGGAGGGCCTTCAATGAGCAGTTCTTC.

V usage is TRBV7-2 and J usage is TRBJ1-4; 7 positions match TRBD1. Trimming at V came to 2 bases and at J to 4 bases, leaving 1 base not matched to a gene. Germline lookup yields CDR1 SGHTA and CDR2 FQGNSA. The CDR3 loop spans 14 amino acids. The CDR3 loop is CASSLTGDNEKLFF. CDR3 DNA sequence: TGTGCCAGCAGCTTAACAGGGGATAATGAAAAACTGTTTTTT.

This clone was counted a few times. V usage is TRBV10-3 and J usage is TRBJ2-1; TRBD1 is a possible D gene (6 bases). Deletions cut 3 bases from V and 12 bases from J, with 18 bases between. The germline V gene encodes CDR1 ENHRY and CDR2 SYGVKD. This CDR3 spans 14 amino acids. Here the CDR3 reads CAISDRGTAEAQFF. DNA of the CDR3: TGTGCCATCAGTGATAGGGGGACGGCCGAGGCGCAGTTCTTC.

The chain employs TRBV2 and TRBJ2-2; a weak D match, TRBD2 (6 bases). CDR1 SNHLY and CDR2 FYNNEI come from the germline V gene. The CDR3 covers 15 residues. Trimming pared 5 bases from V and 2 bases from J, leaving 12 bases between. DNA for the CDR3: TGTGCCAGCAGTACACCCGGGGGAAACACCGGGGAGCTGTTTTTT. Protein product: CASSTPGGNTGELFF.

The chain has TRBV19 and TRBJ2-7; 9 bases map to TRBD2. In germline, CDR1 is LNHDA, CDR2 SQIVND (reference sequence). Trimming removed 4 bases from V and 2 bases from J; junction bases left unmatched: 12. CDR3 size: 17 residues. DNA for the CDR3: TGTGCCAGTAGTAGGAGTAGCGGGAGATCCGAGGCCTACGAGCAGTACTTC. It encodes CASSRSSGRSEAYEQYF.

The genes are TRBV30 and TRBJ2-1, with D uncertain. This CDR3 has 11 amino acids. Germline CDR1 is GTSNPN and CDR2 is SVGIG (reference sequence). Trimming took off 8 bases at V and 9 bases at J, with 14 bases between the two ends. The CDR3 region has the DNA TGTGCCGGATTTATGGGGATTGAGCAGTTCTTC. Protein sequence: CAGFMGIEQFF.

The CDR3 is CASSLTGGGDSTPYTQYF. The CDR3, as DNA: TGTGCCAGCAGCTTAACGGGTGGGGGGGACTCAACTCCTTATACGCAGTATTTT. This chain uses TRBV7-3 with TRBJ2-3, with TRBD2 matching 7 bases. Germline trimming cut 0 bases from V and 7 bases from J; bases unmatched to any gene: 16. The CDR3 is made up of 18 amino acids. Germline V lookup: CDR1 SGHTA, CDR2 FQGTGA. The full variable domain, rest sourced from reference TRBV7-3 and TRBJ2-3, is GAGVSQTPSNKVTEKGKYVELRCDPISGHTALYWYRQSLGQGPEFLIYFQGTGAADDSGLPNDRFFAVRPEGSVSTLKIQRTERGDSAVYLCASSLTGGGDSTPYTQYFGPGTRLTVL.

The chain employs TRBV28 and TRBJ2-7; unclear D gene. The CDR3 spans 11 residues. The V gene's germline CDR1 is MDHEN and CDR2 SYDVKM. V was cut by 10 bases and J by 3 bases, with 10 bases left in between. In DNA, the CDR3 is TGTGCCACCTCAGTCGGCTACGAGCAGTACTTC. Translation gives CATSVGYEQYF. Complete variable domain (other parts from reference TRBV28 and TRBJ2-7): DVKVTQSSRYLVKRTGEKVFLECVQDMDHENMFWYRQDPGLGLRLIYFSYDVKMKEKGDIPEGYSVSREKKERFSLILESASTNQTSMYLCATSVGYEQYFGPGTRLTVT.

The J gene is TRBJ2-1, the V gene TRBV7-9; TRBD2 agrees at 11 bases. With V trimmed by 1 base and J by 2 bases, 4 bases remained unmatched. CDR1 is SEHNR and CDR2 is FQNEAQ in the germline V gene (reference sequence). The CDR3 has 17 residues. The CDR3 DNA reads TGTGCCAGCAGCTTAGTGGGGACTAGCGGCCCCTACAATGAGCAGTTCTTC. This codes for CASSLVGTSGPYNEQFF.

J is TRBJ2-3 and V is TRBV10-1, with TRBD2 matching over 7 bases. V lost 3 bases, J lost 2 bases, and 17 bases stayed unmatched. The CDR3 covers 19 residues. Germline CDR1 and CDR2: WNHNN and SYGVQD (reference sequence). In DNA form, the CDR3 reads TGCGCCAGCAGTGACCCCGGACTGGGGCGGGAGTGGACCACAGATACGCAGTATTTT. Protein sequence: CASSDPGLGREWTTDTQYF.

This clone showed up just once. CDR3 sequence: CAWSVFDSQETQYF. For the CDR3, the DNA is TGTGCCTGGAGTGTATTCGACAGCCAAGAGACCCAGTACTTC. The genes are TRBV30 and TRBJ2-5, with D perhaps TRBD1 (5 bases). CDR3 length: 14 residues. Germline V CDR1 and CDR2: GTSNPN, SVGIG (reference sequence). Trimming removed 0 bases from V and 1 base from J, with 9 bases in between.

The rearrangement joins TRBV19 to TRBJ2-2, with D perhaps matching TRBD1 (5 bases). CDR1 LNHDA and CDR2 SQIVND come from the germline V gene (reference sequence). The CDR3 loop spans 13 amino acids. Trimming left V 5 bases short and J 4 bases short, with 8 bases between. This CDR3 reads CASSPGFTGELFF. CDR3 coding DNA: TGTGCCAGTAGTCCAGGGTTCACCGGGGAGCTGTTTTTT. The complete variable domain, with remaining parts taken from reference TRBV19 and TRBJ2-2, reads DGGITQSPKYLFRKEGQNVTLSCEQNLNHDAMYWYRQDPGQGLRLIYYSQIVNDFQKGDIAEGYSVSREKKESFPLTVTSAQKNPTAFYLCASSPGFTGELFFGEGSRLTVL.

V gene TRBV19 combines with J gene TRBJ1-1, with D hard to call. The CDR3 extends over 12 amino acids. CDR1 and CDR2 from the germline V gene are LNHDA and SQIVND (reference sequence). The V end lost 4 bases, the J end lost 3 bases, and 6 bases lay between the germline ends. The CDR3 nucleotides are TGTGCCAGTAGTAGAGTGCACACTGAAGCTTTCTTT. Translated: CASSRVHTEAFF.

The J gene is TRBJ1-1, the V gene TRBV19; D possibly corresponds to TRBD1 (5 bases). V lost 6 bases, J lost 3 bases, and 17 bases lay in between. This CDR3 comprises 15 residues. The germline V gene has CDR1 LNHDA and CDR2 SQIVND (reference sequence). CDR3 sequence: CASRGRQGRHTEAFF. In DNA, the CDR3 is TGTGCCAGTAGGGGGCGGCAGGGACGACACACTGAAGCTTTCTTT. The full variable domain, its missing parts supplied by reference TRBV19 and TRBJ1-1, is DGGITQSPKYLFRKEGQNVTLSCEQNLNHDAMYWYRQDPGQGLRLIYYSQIVNDFQKGDIAEGYSVSREKKESFPLTVTSAQKNPTAFYLCASRGRQGRHTEAFFGQGTRLTVV.

The chain carries TRBV5-1 and TRBJ2-1; 13 bases agree with TRBD2. The CDR3 spans 15 residues. Trimming at V came to 4 bases and at J to 8 bases, leaving 6 bases not matched to a gene. Germline values: CDR1 SGHRS, CDR2 YFSETQ. CDR3 bases: TGCGCCAGCAGCAGCCTCGGACTAGCGGGAGATGAGCAGTTCTTC. This gives the protein CASSSLGLAGDEQFF.

This clone was counted a single time. The V call is TRBV30, the J call TRBJ1-4; no clear D gene. Germline CDR1 and CDR2: GTSNPN and SVGIG (reference sequence). This CDR3 is built from 15 residues. V gave up 2 bases and J gave up 0 bases, with 10 bases separating them. The chain's CDR3 is CAWSLQRTTNEKLFF. The CDR3 nucleotides read TGTGCCTGGAGTCTTCAACGGACAACTAATGAAAAACTGTTTTTT.